A selection of T cell receptor beta chains follows, all from one sample in a study of blood T cell repertoires in COVID-19. The data were produced by immunoSEQ multiplex PCR, yet TCRdb's version contains in-frame clones alone and is incomplete. The sample has about 53,000 clones, around 80% seen once. Sequenced sample: peripheral blood. The receptor set was obtained from a human donor in a cohort sampled during active COVID-19. Both conserved end residues are part of each CDR3.

V,J,CDR3
TRBV28,TRBJ2-2,CASSWPQTGFNTGELFF
TRBV28,TRBJ2-7,CASSSPGQSYEQYF
TRBV11-2,TRBJ2-2,CASSLYRAGVRVGELFF
TRBV28,TRBJ2-3,CASTALRPGGTDTQYF
TRBV11-1,TRBJ2-2,CASKIAGFAGELFF
TRBV10-3,TRBJ2-1,CAISIRDNEQFF
TRBV7-2,TRBJ1-2,CASRTLGGQGARAYGYTF
TRBV15,TRBJ2-5,CATSREGQGGTQYF
TRBV6-5,TRBJ2-7,CASSRGGMSSYEQYF
TRBV9,TRBJ1-6,CASSATTGGDSPLHF
TRBV5-5,TRBJ2-5,CASSLGLASPETQYF
TRBV18,TRBJ2-7,CASSPGTGYRKEQYF
TRBV5-1,TRBJ1-1,CASSSRTGDTTEAFF
TRBV6-5,TRBJ1-5,CASSYQGVGQPQHF
TRBV5-6,TRBJ1-2,CASSLGQGHYGYTF
TRBV15,TRBJ2-3,CATSSPGTSGTDTQYF
TRBV18,TRBJ1-6,CASSQNREGSPLHF
TRBV2,TRBJ2-7,CASASSGGAYEQYF
TRBV27,TRBJ2-3,CASSLSPGTARTDTQYF
TRBV12-5,TRBJ2-3,CASGETTGATDTQYF
TRBV2,TRBJ1-1,CASSEWGRAFGTEAFF
TRBV5-4,TRBJ2-5,CASNPGQGSSATQYF
TRBV3-1/TRBV3-2,TRBJ2-6,CASSQELASGANVLTF
TRBV5-1,TRBJ2-7,CASSVGTSGGEQYF
TRBV4-1,TRBJ2-1,CASRPGQGRNEQFF
TRBV2,TRBJ2-7,CASKDLYEQYF
TRBV19,TRBJ2-3,CATTTSGKTDTQYF
TRBV7-6,TRBJ1-4,CASSLAGTSELFF
TRBV24-1,TRBJ2-7,CATSDREEDATYEQYF
TRBV9,TRBJ2-7,CASSHTQSGLAGDEQYF
TRBV6-2/TRBV6-3,TRBJ2-5,CASTPLTSGFLETQYF
TRBV6-1,TRBJ1-5,CASSEWPGAFQPQHF
TRBV11-2,TRBJ1-1,CASSTSWGQGVRAFF